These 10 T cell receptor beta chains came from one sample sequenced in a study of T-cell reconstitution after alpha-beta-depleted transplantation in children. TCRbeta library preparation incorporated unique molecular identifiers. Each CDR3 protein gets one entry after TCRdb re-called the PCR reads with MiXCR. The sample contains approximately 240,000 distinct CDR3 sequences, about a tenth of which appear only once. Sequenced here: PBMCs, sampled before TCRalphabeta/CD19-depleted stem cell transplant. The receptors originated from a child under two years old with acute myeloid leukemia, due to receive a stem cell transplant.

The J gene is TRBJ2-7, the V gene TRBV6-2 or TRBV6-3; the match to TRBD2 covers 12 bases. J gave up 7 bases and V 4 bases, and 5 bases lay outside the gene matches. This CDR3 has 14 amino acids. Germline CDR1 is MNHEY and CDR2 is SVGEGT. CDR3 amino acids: CASSSGLAGREQYF. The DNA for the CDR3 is TGTGCCAGCAGTTCCGGACTAGCGGGACGGGAGCAGTACTTC.

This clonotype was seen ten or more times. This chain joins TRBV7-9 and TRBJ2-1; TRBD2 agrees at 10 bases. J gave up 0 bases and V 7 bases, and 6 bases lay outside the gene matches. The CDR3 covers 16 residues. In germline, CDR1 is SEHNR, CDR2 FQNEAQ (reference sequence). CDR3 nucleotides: TGTGCCAGCACTGTACTAGCGGGGAGCTCCTACAATGAGCAGTTCTTC. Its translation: CASTVLAGSSYNEQFF.

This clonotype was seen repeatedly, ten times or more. CDR3 sequence: CASSLWGTDRGLYEQYF. CDR3 nucleotides: TGTGCCAGCAGCTTATGGGGAACGGACAGGGGGCTATACGAGCAGTACTTC. The chain recombines TRBV11-2 with TRBJ2-7, with 11 bases matching TRBD1. The CDR3 contains 17 residues. The V gene end was trimmed by 2 bases and the J gene end by 4 bases; junction bases not matched to a gene: 10. Looked up from germline, CDR1 is SGHAT and CDR2 is FQNNGV.

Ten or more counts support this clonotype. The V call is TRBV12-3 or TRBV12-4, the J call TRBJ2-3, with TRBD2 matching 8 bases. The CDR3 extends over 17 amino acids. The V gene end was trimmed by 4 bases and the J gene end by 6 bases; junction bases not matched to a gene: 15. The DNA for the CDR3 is TGTGCCAGCAGTTCGGACGGACTAGCCGGAGTAGCGGATACGCAGTATTTT. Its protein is CASSSDGLAGVADTQYF.

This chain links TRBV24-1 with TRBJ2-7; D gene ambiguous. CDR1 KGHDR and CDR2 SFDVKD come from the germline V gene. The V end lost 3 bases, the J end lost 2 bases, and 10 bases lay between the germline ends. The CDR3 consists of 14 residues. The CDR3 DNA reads TGTGCCACCAGTGATGCCCGGTCTACCTACGAGCAGTACTTC. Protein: CATSDARSTYEQYF.

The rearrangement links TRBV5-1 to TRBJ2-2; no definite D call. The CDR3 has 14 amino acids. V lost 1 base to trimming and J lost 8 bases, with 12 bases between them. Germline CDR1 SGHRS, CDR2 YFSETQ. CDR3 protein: CASSLTGSGGELFF. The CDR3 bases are TGCGCCAGCAGCTTGACGGGTTCAGGAGGGGAGCTGTTTTTT. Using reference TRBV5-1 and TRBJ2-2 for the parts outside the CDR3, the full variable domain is KAGVTQTPRYLIKTRGQQVTLSCSPISGHRSVSWYQQTPGQGLQFLFEYFSETQRNKGNFPGRFSGRQFSNSRSEMNVSTLELGDSALYLCASSLTGSGGELFFGEGSRLTVL.

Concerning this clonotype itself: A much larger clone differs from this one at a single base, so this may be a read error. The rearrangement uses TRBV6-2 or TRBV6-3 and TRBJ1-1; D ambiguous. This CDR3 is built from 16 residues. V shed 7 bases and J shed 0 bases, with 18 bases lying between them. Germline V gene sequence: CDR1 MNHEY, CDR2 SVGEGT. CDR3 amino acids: CASTPWEDLMNTEAFF. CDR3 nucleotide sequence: TGTGCCAGCACCCCTTGGGAGGACCTCATGAACACTGAAGCTTTCTTT.

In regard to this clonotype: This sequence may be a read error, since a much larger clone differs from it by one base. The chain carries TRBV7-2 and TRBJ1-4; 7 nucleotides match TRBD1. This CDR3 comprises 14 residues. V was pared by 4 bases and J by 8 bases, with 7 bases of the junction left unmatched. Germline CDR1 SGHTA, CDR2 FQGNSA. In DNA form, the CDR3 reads TGTGCCAGCAGCTCCGGGATAGGGGGCGAAAAACTGTTTTTT. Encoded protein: CASSSGIGGEKLFF. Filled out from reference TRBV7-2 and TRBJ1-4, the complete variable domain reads GAGVSQSPSNKVTEKGKDVELRCDPISGHTALYWYRQSLGQGLEFLIYFQGNSAPDKSGLPSDRFSAERTGGSVSTLTIQRTQQEDSAVYLCASSSGIGGEKLFFGSGTQLSVL.

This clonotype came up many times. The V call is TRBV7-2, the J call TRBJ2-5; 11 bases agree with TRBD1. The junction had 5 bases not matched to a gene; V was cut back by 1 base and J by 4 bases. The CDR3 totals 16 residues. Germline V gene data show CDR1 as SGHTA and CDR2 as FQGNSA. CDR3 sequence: CASSLGDRGIGETQYF. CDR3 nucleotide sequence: TGTGCCAGCAGCTTAGGGGACAGGGGGATAGGAGAGACCCAGTACTTC.

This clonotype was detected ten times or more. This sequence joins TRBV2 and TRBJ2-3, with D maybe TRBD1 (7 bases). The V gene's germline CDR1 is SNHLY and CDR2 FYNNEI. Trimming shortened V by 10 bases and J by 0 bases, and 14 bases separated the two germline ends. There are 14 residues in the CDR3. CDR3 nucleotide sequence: TGTGCCACGACAGGGAGGCTCAGCACAGATACGCAGTATTTT. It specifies CATTGRLSTDTQYF.